At least ten counts were recorded for the clone carrying this TCR beta chain. The record originates from a study of T-cell memory formation after mild COVID-19. V gave up 7 bases and J gave up 2 bases; unmatched junction bases: 5. In germline, CDR1 is SGHRS, CDR2 YFSETQ. This CDR3 has 13 amino acids. TCRdb re-called the 5' RACE reads with MiXCR, one entry per CDR3 protein. The sample carries roughly 300,000 distinct CDR3 sequences, 15% to 20% recorded once. The receptor was isolated from a man between 18 and 29 years old who had mild COVID-19 (a few samples of this study predate the infection). Cell type and time point are not known. Sequenced material: PBMCs or a T cell subset sorted from them (not recorded which). The chain links TRBV5-1 to TRBJ2-7, with 8 nucleotides matching TRBD1. CDR3 sequence: CASGSTGAYEQYF. CDR3 DNA: TGCGCCAGCGGGTCGACAGGGGCCTACGAGCAGTACTTC.